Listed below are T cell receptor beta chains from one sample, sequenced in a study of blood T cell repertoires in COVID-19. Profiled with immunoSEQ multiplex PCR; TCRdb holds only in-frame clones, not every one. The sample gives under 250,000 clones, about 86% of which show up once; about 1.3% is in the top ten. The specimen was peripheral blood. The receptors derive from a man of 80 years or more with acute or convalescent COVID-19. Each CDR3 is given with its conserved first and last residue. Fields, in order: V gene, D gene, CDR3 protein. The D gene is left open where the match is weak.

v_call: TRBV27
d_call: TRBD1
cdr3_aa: CASRSQGYYGYTF

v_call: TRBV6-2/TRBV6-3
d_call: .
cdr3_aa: CASTPSGKSTEAFF

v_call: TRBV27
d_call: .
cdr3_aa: CASSLLAPSASTDTQYF

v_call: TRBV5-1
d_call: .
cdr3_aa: CASSSGIVSGANVLTF

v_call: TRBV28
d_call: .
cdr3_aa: CASSLAGWGMDTQYF

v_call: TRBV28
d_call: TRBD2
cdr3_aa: CASQTGGLGAGELFF

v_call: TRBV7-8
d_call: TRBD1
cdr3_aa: CASSWTYSNDRGGGNTIYF

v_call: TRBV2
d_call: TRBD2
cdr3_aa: CASSTAGGPTDTQYF

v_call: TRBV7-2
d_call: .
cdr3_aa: CASSGGASTDTQYF

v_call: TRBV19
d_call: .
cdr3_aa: CASSIGAGYYNEQFF

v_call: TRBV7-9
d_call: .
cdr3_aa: CASSLDGSGLYTF

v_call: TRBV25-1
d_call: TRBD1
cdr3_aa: CASSEGRGGSGGEKLFF

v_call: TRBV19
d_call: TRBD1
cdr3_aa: CASSNRGRGTEAFF

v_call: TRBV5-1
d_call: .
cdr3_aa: CASSPQTGDTEAFF

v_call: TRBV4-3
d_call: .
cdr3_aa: CASSQDSRGIYGYTF

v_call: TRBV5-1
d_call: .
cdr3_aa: CASSLSSSEQYF